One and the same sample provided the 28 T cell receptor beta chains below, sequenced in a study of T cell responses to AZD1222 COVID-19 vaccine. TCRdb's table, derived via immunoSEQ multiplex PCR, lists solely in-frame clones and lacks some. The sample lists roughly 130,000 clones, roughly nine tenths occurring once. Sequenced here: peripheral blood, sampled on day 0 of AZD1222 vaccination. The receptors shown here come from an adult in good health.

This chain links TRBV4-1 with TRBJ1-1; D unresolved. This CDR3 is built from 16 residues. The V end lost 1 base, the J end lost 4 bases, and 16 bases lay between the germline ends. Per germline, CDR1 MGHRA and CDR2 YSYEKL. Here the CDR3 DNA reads TGCGCCAGCAGCCAAGTGGGCCTCGGAAGTGGCACTGAAGCTTTCTTT. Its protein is CASSQVGLGSGTEAFF.

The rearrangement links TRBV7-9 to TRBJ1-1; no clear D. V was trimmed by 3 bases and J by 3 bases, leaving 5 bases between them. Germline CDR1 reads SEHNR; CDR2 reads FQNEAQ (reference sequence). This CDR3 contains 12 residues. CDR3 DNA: TGTGCCAGCAGCTTCGGCGACACTGAAGCTTTCTTT. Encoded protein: CASSFGDTEAFF.

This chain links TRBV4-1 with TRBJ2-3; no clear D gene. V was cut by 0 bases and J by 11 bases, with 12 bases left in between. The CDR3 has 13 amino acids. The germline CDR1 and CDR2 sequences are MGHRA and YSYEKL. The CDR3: CASSQERIPGQYF. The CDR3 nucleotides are TGCGCCAGCAGCCAAGAGCGGATCCCCGGGCAGTATTTT.

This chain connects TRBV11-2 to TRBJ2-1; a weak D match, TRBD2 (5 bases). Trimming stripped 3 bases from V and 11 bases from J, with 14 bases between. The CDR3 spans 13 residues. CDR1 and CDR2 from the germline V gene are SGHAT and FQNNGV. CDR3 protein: CASSFGEEAQQFF. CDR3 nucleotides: TGTGCCAGCAGCTTCGGTGAGGAGGCTCAGCAGTTCTTC.

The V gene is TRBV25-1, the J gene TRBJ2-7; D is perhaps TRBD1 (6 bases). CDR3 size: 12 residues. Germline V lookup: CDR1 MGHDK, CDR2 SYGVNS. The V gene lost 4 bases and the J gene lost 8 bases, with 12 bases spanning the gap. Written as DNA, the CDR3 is TGTGCCAGCAGTGTGGACAGCCGCCAGCAGTACTTC. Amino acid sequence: CASSVDSRQQYF.

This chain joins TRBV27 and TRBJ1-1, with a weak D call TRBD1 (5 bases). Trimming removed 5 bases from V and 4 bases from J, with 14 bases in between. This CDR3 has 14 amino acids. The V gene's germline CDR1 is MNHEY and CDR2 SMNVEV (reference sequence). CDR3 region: CASSTRRGRTEAFF. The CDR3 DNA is TGTGCCAGCAGTACCCGGAGGGGCCGCACTGAAGCTTTCTTT.

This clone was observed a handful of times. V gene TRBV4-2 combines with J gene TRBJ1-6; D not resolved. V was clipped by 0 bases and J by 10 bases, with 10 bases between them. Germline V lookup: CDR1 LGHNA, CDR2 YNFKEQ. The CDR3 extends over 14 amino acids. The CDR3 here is CASSQERVGSPLHF. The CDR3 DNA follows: TGTGCCAGCAGCCAAGAGAGGGTAGGATCACCCCTCCACTTT.

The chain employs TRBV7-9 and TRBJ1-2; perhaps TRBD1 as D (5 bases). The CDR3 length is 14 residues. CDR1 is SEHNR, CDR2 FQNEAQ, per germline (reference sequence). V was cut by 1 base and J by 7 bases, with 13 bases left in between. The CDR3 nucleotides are TGTGCCAGCAGCTTAGGGCAGGGAAAGTTTGGCTACACCTTC. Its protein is CASSLGQGKFGYTF.

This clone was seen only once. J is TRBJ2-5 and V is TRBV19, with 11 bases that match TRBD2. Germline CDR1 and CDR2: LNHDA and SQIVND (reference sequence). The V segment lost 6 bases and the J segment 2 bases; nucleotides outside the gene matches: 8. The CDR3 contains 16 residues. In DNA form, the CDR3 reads TGTGCCAGTAGCCCCCGACTAGCGGGACAGCAAGAGACCCAGTACTTC. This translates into CASSPRLAGQQETQYF.

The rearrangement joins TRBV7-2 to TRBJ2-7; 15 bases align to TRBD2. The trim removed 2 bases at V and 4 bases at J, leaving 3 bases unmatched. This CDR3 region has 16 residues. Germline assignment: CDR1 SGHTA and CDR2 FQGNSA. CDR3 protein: CASSLSGLAGGYEQYF. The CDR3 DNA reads TGTGCCAGCAGCTTAAGTGGACTAGCGGGAGGGTACGAGCAGTACTTC. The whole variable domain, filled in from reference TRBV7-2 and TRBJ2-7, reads GAGVSQSPSNKVTEKGKDVELRCDPISGHTALYWYRQSLGQGLEFLIYFQGNSAPDKSGLPSDRFSAERTGGSVSTLTIQRTQQEDSAVYLCASSLSGLAGGYEQYFGPGTRLTVT.

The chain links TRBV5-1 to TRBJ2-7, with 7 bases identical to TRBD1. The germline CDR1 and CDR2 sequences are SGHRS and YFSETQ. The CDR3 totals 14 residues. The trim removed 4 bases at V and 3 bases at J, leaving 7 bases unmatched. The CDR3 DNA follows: TGCGCCAGCAGCCCCCAGGGGGATGTCTACGAGCAGTACTTC. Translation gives CASSPQGDVYEQYF.

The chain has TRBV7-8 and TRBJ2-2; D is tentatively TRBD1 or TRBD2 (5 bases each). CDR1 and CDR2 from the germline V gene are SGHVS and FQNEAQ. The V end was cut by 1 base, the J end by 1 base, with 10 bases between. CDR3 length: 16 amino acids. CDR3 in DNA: TGTGCCAGCAGCTTAGACGGGACGGAGAACACCGGGGAGCTGTTTTTT. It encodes CASSLDGTENTGELFF.

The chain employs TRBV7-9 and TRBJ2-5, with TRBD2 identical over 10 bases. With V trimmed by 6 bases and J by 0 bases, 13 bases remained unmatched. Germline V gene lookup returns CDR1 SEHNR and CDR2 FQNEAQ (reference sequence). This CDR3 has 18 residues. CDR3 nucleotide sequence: TGTGCCAGCAGGACCCTAGGACTAGCGGACGATAACCAAGAGACCCAGTACTTC. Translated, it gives CASRTLGLADDNQETQYF.

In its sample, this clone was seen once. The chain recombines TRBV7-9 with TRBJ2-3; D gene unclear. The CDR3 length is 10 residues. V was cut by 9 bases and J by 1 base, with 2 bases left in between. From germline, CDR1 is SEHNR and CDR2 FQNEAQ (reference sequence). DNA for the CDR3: TGTGCCAGGGGCACAGATACGCAGTATTTT. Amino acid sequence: CARGTDTQYF.

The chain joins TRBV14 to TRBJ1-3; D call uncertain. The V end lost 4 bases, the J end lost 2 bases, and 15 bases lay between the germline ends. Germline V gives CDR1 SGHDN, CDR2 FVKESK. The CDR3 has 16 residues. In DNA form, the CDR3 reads TGTGCCAGCAGCCCCCCCGGTTCCCCGGCTGGAAACACCATATATTTT. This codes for CASSPPGSPAGNTIYF.

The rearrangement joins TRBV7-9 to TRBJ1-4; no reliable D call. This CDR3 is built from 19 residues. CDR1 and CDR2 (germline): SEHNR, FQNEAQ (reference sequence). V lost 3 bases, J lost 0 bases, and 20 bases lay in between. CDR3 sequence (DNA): TGTGCCAGCAGCTTCCCGGACGGAACCCAAGGGCCAACTAATGAAAAACTGTTTTTT. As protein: CASSFPDGTQGPTNEKLFF.

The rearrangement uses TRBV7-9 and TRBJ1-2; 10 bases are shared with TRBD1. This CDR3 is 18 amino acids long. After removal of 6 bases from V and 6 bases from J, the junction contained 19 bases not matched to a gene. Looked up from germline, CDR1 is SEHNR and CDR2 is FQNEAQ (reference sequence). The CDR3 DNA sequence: TGTGCCAGCAGATCCACCTTTCATCGGACAGGGGGGACGGATGGCTACACCTTC. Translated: CASRSTFHRTGGTDGYTF.

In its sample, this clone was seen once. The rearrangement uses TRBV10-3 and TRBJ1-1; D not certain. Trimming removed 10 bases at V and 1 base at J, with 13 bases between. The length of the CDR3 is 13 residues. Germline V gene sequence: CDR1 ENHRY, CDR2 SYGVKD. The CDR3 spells CATMSVANTEAFF. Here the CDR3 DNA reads TGTGCCACTATGTCAGTAGCGAACACTGAAGCTTTCTTT.

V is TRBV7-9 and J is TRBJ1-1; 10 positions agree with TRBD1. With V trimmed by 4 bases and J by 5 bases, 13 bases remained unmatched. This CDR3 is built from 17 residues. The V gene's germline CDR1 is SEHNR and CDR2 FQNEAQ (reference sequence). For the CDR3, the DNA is TGTGCCAGCAGCTCTTGGGACAGGGGCAGGGGGAATACTGAAGCTTTCTTT. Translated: CASSSWDRGRGNTEAFF.

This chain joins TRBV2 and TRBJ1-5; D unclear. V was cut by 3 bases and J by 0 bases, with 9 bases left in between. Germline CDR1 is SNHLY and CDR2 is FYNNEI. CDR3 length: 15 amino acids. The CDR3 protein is CASSESDHSNQPQHF. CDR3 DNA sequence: TGTGCCAGCAGTGAGTCGGACCATAGCAATCAGCCCCAGCATTTT.

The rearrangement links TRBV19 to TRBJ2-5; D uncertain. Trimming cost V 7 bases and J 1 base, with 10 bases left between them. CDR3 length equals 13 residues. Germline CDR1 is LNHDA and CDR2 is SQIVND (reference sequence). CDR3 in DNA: TGTGCCAGTAAAATCTCCGGCCAAGAGACCCAGTACTTC. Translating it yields CASKISGQETQYF.

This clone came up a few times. For the CDR3, the DNA is TGTGCCAGCAGTGCCCCCGGGACAGGGTGGTACGAGCAGTACTTC. Its translation is CASSAPGTGWYEQYF. The rearrangement uses TRBV28 and TRBJ2-7; TRBD1 matches at 9 bases. There are 15 residues in the CDR3. The V gene end was trimmed by 5 bases and the J gene end by 4 bases; junction bases not matched to a gene: 9. Per the germline V gene, CDR1 is MDHEN and CDR2 is SYDVKM. Full variable domain (rest looked up from reference TRBV28 and TRBJ2-7): DVKVTQSSRYLVKRTGEKVFLECVQDMDHENMFWYRQDPGLGLRLIYFSYDVKMKEKGDIPEGYSVSREKKERFSLILESASTNQTSMYLCASSAPGTGWYEQYFGPGTRLTVT.

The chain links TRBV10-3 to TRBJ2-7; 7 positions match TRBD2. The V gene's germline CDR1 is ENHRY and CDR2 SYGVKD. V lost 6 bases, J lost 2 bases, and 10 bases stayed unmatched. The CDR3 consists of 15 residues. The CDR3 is CAIRPDSGQTYEQYF. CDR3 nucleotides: TGTGCCATCAGACCCGATAGCGGGCAGACCTACGAGCAGTACTTC.

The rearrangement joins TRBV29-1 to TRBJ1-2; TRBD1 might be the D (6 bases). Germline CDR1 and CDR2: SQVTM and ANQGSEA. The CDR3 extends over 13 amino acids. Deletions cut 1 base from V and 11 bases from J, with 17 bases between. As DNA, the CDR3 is TGCAGCGTTGAAGGCTGGCAGGGACAAAGGTACACCTTC. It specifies CSVEGWQGQRYTF.

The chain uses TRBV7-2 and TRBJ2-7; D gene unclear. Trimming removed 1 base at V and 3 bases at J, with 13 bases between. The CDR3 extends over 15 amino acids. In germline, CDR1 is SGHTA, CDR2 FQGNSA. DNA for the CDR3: TGTGCCAGCAGCTTAGTGTTCGGCAGGAGCTACGAGCAGTACTTC. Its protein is CASSLVFGRSYEQYF. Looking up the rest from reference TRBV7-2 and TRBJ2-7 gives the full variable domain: GAGVSQSPSNKVTEKGKDVELRCDPISGHTALYWYRQSLGQGLEFLIYFQGNSAPDKSGLPSDRFSAERTGGSVSTLTIQRTQQEDSAVYLCASSLVFGRSYEQYFGPGTRLTVT.

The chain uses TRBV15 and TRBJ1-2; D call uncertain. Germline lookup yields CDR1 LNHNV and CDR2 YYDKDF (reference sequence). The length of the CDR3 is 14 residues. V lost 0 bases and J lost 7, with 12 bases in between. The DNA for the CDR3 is TGTGCCACCAGCAGAGAGGAGGGCGGTCGTGGCTACACCTTC. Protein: CATSREEGGRGYTF.

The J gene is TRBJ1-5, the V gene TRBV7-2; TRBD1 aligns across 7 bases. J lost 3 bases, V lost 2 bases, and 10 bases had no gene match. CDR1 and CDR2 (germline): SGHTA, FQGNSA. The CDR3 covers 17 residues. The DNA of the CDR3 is TGTGCCAGCAGCTTACATTCCGGACAGGCTACCAATCAGCCCCAGCATTTT. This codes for CASSLHSGQATNQPQHF.

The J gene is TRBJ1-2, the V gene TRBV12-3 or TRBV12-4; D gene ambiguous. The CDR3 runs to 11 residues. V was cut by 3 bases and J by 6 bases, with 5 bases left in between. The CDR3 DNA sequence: TGTGCCAGCAGTTTCGGGGATGGCTACACCTTC. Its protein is CASSFGDGYTF.